This TCR beta chain was recorded in a study of beta chain features in type 1 diabetes. Whole-study results and caveats: HLA influence on TCRB rearrangement stayed unresolved here. There was a moderate but significant shortening of TCRB CDR3s in all four CD4+ subsets of Type 1 diabetes patients.

Of the isolated RNA, all was reverse transcribed, and so the sequenced material was expressed TCRB transcripts. An average around 3.5 million reads came from naive, central memory and regulatory T cell samples. Generated by immunoSEQ multiplex PCR, the TCRdb table keeps only in-frame clones and is missing some. The data contain about 220,000 clones, roughly 10% of them singletons. This clone came up a few times. Antigen specificity is unknown. CDR1 is GTSNPN, CDR2 SVGIG, per germline (reference sequence). CDR3 length equals 13 residues. V was cut by 2 bases and J by 7 bases, with 15 bases left in between.

This chain links TRBV30 with TRBJ2-7; unclear D gene. This receptor was obtained from a man aged 18-30 years in good health. Sequencing used central memory CD4+ T cells from blood. The CDR3 loop is CAWSLEDNWEQYF. The CDR3 coding sequence is TGTGCCTGGAGTCTGGAAGACAATTGGGAGCAGTACTTC.